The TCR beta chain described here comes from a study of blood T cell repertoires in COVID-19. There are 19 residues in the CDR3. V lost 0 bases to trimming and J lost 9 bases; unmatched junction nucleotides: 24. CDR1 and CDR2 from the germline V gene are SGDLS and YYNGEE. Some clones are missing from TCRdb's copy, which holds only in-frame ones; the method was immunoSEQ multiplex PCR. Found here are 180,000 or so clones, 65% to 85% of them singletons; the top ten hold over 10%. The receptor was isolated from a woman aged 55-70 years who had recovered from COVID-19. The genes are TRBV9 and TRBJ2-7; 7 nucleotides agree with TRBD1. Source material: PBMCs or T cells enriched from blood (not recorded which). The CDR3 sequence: CASSVASTGPRRPTFVQYF. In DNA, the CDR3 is TGTGCCAGCAGCGTAGCTTCGACAGGGCCCCGTAGACCTACGTTTGTGCAGTACTTC.